This T cell receptor (gamma chain) derives from a study of γδ T cells in repeated Plasmodium falciparum infection. Study summary: The natural-infection arm compared Malian children under seasonal malaria with matched Australian children.

Each sorted gammadelta sample had TRG and TRD chains sequenced. TCRdb used CATT to re-call clones from the multiplex PCR reads. The sample carries more than 20,000 gamma-chain clones, around 3% recorded once. Regarding this clone: This sample includes further DNA sequences coding for the same CDR3.

This TCR was sampled from a pool of human donors (malaria-infected and uninfected, not separated). The specimen sequenced was gamma-delta T cells from blood.

Here the CDR3 reads CATWDRPGVEFHYKKLF. The CDR3 nucleotides read TGTGCCACCTGGGACAGGCCGGGGGTCGAATTTCATTATAAGAAACTCTTT. The chain recombines TRGV5 with TRGJ1 or TRGJ2. TCRdb leaves out the J gene; it was filled in here by matching the DNA to germline. The V and J ends lost 0 bases and 5 bases, in that order; junction bases with no gene match: 16. The germline V gene encodes CDR1 VINAFY and CDR2 YDVSNSKD. This CDR3 is built from 17 residues.